The 16 T cell receptor beta chains below were found in one sample sequenced in a study of patients and donors after allogeneic stem cell transplantation. TCRdb reprocessed the RT-PCR reads with MiXCR, giving one entry per CDR3 protein. The data show over 65,000 distinct CDR3 sequences, around 27% seen once. The sample taken for sequencing was blood, either unsorted or a sorted T cell fraction (not recorded which). The source is a human donor who was either an allogeneic HSCT recipient or a stem cell or donor lymphocyte infusion donor (not recorded which). It is not recorded whose cells these are; they may come from a transplant donor.

The chain has TRBV3-1 and TRBJ1-2; D not certain. The CDR3 sequence is 19 residues long. CDR1 is LGHDT and CDR2 is YNNKEL in the germline V gene (reference sequence). Deletions cut 4 bases from V and 0 bases from J, with 24 bases between. DNA of the CDR3: TGTGCCAGCAGCCTAAAAGTGCCGGCACACTTCCGGACTAACTATGGCTACACCTTC. Translation: CASSLKVPAHFRTNYGYTF.

This clonotype came up a few times. V usage is TRBV29-1 and J usage is TRBJ1-2; possibly TRBD1 for D (5 bases). V lost 7 bases and J 2 bases, leaving 14 bases between the germline ends. Germline V gene sequence: CDR1 SQVTM, CDR2 ANQGSEA. CDR3 length equals 13 residues. For the CDR3, the DNA is TGCAGCGCCGACAGCCACCCCAACTATGGCTACACCTTC. It specifies CSADSHPNYGYTF.

The chain has TRBV6-2 or TRBV6-3 and TRBJ1-1, with 8 positions matching TRBD1. This CDR3 region has 15 residues. V trimming: 8 bases; J trimming: 4 bases; junction bases outside the gene matches: 12. Germline V gene lookup returns CDR1 MNHEY and CDR2 SVGEGT. The DNA for the CDR3 is TGTGCCAGCCAAGGACAGGGAGGTTCGGGCACTGAAGCTTTCTTT. Translation: CASQGQGGSGTEAFF.

The chain is built from TRBV5-1 and TRBJ1-1, with unresolved D. Trimming stripped 0 bases from V and 4 bases from J, with 13 bases between. Germline V lookup: CDR1 SGHRS, CDR2 YFSETQ. The CDR3 extends over 15 amino acids. The CDR3 is CASSLDGKGGTEAFF. Here the CDR3 DNA reads TGCGCCAGCAGCTTGGATGGTAAGGGAGGCACTGAAGCTTTCTTT.

This clonotype turned up a few times. This rearrangement joins TRBV7-9 to TRBJ2-1, with D uncertain. The CDR3 runs 10 residues. In germline, CDR1 is SEHNR, CDR2 FQNEAQ (reference sequence). V lost 6 bases to trimming and J lost 7 bases, with 4 bases between them. The CDR3 DNA reads as TGTGCCAGCAGAGGTAATGAGCAGTTCTTC. Translated: CASRGNEQFF.

The chain combines TRBV7-9 with TRBJ1-2; 7 bases fit TRBD1. CDR1 is SEHNR, CDR2 FQNEAQ, per germline (reference sequence). With 5 bases clipped from V and 3 bases from J, the junction kept 18 bases outside the gene matches. This CDR3 is built from 18 residues. In DNA, the CDR3 is TGTGCCAGCAGCGTTAAGAAGACAGGGTGGGCCCCCCACTATGGCTACACCTTC. It is translated as CASSVKKTGWAPHYGYTF.

The J gene is TRBJ1-1, the V gene TRBV6-2 or TRBV6-3; 9 nucleotides match TRBD1. The CDR3 length is 14 residues. V gave up 6 bases and J gave up 3 bases; unmatched junction bases: 5. CDR1 is MNHEY and CDR2 is SVGEGT in the germline V gene. The CDR3 DNA follows: TGTGCCAGCAGGTGGAGGACAGGGGACACTGAAGCTTTCTTT. Its translation is CASRWRTGDTEAFF.

The sample holds many counts of this clonotype. This chain joins TRBV24-1 and TRBJ2-1; D may correspond to TRBD1 or TRBD2 (5 bases each). The CDR3 is 14 amino acids. Trimming stripped 4 bases from V and 3 bases from J, with 9 bases between. The V gene's germline CDR1 is KGHDR and CDR2 SFDVKD. CDR3 amino acids: CATSEGDVYNEQFF. The CDR3 coding sequence is TGTGCCACCAGTGAGGGGGACGTCTACAATGAGCAGTTCTTC.

The genes are TRBV6-5 and TRBJ2-3, with TRBD2 matching 7 bases. V gave up 7 bases and J gave up 4 bases; unmatched junction bases: 8. CDR1 and CDR2 (germline): MNHEY, SVGAGI. The CDR3 runs to 14 residues. The CDR3 nucleotides are TGTGCCAGCACCCAAGCGGGACGTCCAGATACGCAGTATTTT. Its translation: CASTQAGRPDTQYF.

This clonotype was detected many times. The CDR3 sequence is CASSLGTGRYNYGYTF. DNA for the CDR3: TGTGCCAGCAGTTTGGGGACAGGGAGGTACAACTATGGCTACACCTTC. The chain couples TRBV6-5 to TRBJ1-2, with 9 nucleotides matching TRBD1. The CDR3 contains 16 residues. CDR1 is MNHEY, CDR2 SVGAGI, per germline. Trimming at V came to 4 bases and at J to 2 bases, leaving 8 bases not matched to a gene.

The sample holds a few counts of this clonotype. The chain joins TRBV7-3 to TRBJ2-1; possibly TRBD1 for D (6 bases). V gave up 2 bases and J gave up 2 bases, with 10 bases separating them. The CDR3 sequence is 15 residues long. Germline-derived CDR1 and CDR2 are SGHTA and FQGTGA. The CDR3 loop reads CASSLEQGAYNEQFF. The CDR3 nucleotides are TGTGCCAGCAGCTTAGAACAGGGAGCCTACAATGAGCAGTTCTTC.

The V call is TRBV3-1, the J call TRBJ2-7; 7 nucleotides agree with TRBD1. The J segment lost 1 base and the V segment lost 7 bases, leaving 4 bases of the junction unmatched. There are 13 residues in the CDR3. The V gene's germline CDR1 is LGHDT and CDR2 YNNKEL (reference sequence). The DNA for the CDR3 is TGTGCCAGCAAACGACAGGGTTCCTACGAGCAGTACTTC. It codes for CASKRQGSYEQYF.

The chain uses TRBV4-3 and TRBJ2-3; D is uncertain. The CDR3 has 15 residues. From germline, CDR1 is LGHNA and CDR2 YSLEER. Trimming pared 0 bases from V and 2 bases from J, leaving 9 bases between. The CDR3 protein is CASSQDRRATDTQYF. CDR3 bases: TGCGCCAGCAGCCAAGATCGAAGAGCCACAGATACGCAGTATTTT.

The genes are TRBV9 and TRBJ1-4; D may be TRBD1 (5 bases). The ends were cut back, 3 bases at V and 10 bases at J, with 13 bases in the middle. Germline-derived CDR1 and CDR2 are SGDLS and YYNGEE. The CDR3 covers 13 residues. CDR3 coding DNA: TGTGCCAGCAGCGGTGGGACGGCCAGAAAACTGTTTTTT. As protein: CASSGGTARKLFF.

The V and J genes are TRBV20-1 and TRBJ1-4; the D gene is possibly TRBD1 (6 bases). Per germline, CDR1 DFQATT and CDR2 SNEGSKA (reference sequence). The CDR3 has 14 residues. V lost 3 bases, J lost 5 bases, and 13 bases lay in between. The CDR3 region has the DNA TGCAGTGCTAGGGGGAGGGACAAAAATGAAAAACTGTTTTTT. Protein sequence: CSARGRDKNEKLFF.

The chain combines TRBV20-1 with TRBJ2-1; no definite D call. Germline assignment: CDR1 DFQATT and CDR2 SNEGSKA (reference sequence). The ends were cut back, 4 bases at V and 4 bases at J, with 14 bases in the middle. The CDR3 contains 14 residues. Here the CDR3 reads CSAKFWDLYNEQFF. The CDR3 coding sequence is TGCAGTGCTAAGTTCTGGGATTTATACAATGAGCAGTTCTTC.